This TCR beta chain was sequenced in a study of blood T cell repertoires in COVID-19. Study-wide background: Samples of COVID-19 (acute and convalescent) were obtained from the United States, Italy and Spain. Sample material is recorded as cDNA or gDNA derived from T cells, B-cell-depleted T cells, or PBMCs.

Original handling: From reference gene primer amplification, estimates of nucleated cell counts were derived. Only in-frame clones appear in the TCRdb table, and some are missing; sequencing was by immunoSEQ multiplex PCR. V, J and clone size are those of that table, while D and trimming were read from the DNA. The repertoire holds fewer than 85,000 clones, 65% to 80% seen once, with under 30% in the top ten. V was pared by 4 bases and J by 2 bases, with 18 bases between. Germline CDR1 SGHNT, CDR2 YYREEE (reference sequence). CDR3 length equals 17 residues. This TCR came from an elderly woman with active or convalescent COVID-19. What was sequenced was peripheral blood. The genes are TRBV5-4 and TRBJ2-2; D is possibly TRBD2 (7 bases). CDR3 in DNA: TGTGCCAGCAGCGGGAGGGTGGCGGGGGCCAACACCGGGGAGCTGTTTTTT. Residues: CASSGRVAGANTGELFF.